This T cell receptor (beta chain) emerged from a study of blood T cell repertoires in COVID-19. Those enrolled in Seattle joined during active infection and were followed longitudinally afterward. Germline assignment: CDR1 SEHNR and CDR2 FQNEAQ (reference sequence). The germline V and J ends were trimmed by 2 bases and 7 bases, with 15 bases remaining between them. This CDR3 contains 15 residues. Per the original data handling: From reference gene primer amplification, estimates of nucleated cell counts were derived. Method: immunoSEQ multiplex PCR; TCRdb's copy keeps in-frame clones and lacks some. V and J calls and clone size are given by that table; D and trimming were obtained from the DNA. Counted here are about 180,000 clones, 75% to 90% occurring once; the ten biggest clones make up over 6%.

This chain links TRBV7-9 with TRBJ1-3; tentative D call: TRBD1 (5 bases). The TCR was taken from a woman aged 70-85 years with COVID-19, enrolled during active disease. The sample consisted of peripheral blood. CDR3 sequence (DNA): TGTGCCAGCAGCTTACTCACAGGCGGACGGAACACCATATATTTT. Its protein product is CASSLLTGGRNTIYF.